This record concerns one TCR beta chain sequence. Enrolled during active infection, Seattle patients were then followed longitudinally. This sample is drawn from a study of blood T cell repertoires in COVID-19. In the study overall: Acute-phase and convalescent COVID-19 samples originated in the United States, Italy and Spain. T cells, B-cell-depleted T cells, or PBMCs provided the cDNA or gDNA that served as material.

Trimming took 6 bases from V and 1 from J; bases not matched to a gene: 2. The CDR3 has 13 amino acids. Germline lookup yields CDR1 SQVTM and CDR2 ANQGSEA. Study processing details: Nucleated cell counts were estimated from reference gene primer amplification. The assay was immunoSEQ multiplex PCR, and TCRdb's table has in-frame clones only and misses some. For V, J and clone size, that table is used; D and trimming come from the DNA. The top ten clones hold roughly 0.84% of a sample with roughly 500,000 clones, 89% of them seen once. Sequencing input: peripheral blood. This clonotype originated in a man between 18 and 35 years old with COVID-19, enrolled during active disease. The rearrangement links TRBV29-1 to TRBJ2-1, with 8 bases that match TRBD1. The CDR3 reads CSVDRASYNEQFF. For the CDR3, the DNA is TGCAGCGTGGACAGGGCATCCTACAATGAGCAGTTCTTC.